This record covers a single T cell receptor beta chain. CDR1 MDHEN and CDR2 SYDVKM come from the germline V gene. The CDR3 runs 14 residues. The V and J ends lost 8 bases and 5 bases respectively, with 19 bases between them. The entry originates in a study of sequential checkpoint blockade in melanoma. Across the whole study: Arm A got nivolumab then ipilimumab; arm B the reverse, 1:1. Each arm's sequence ended with maintenance nivolumab.

This sample's treatment: randomized to nivolumab then ipilimumab (arm A) or the reverse (arm B). No patient had prior DNA-damaging chemotherapy. Sorted cells were live CD3+CD8+, lacking CD19 and CD56, from PBMCs. Sequencing used immunoSEQ multiplex PCR; TCRdb keeps in-frame clones, though not all of them. The table lists some 19,000 clones, about 69% of them singletons. The chain is built from TRBV28 and TRBJ2-7; D is perhaps TRBD1 (6 bases). The sample was CD8+ T cells sorted from blood (inferred from file names), taken from a patient given nivolumab and ipilimumab in sequence. The sequence was obtained from a human donor with melanoma. The CDR3, as DNA: TGTGCCAGCTCGCTACAGGGTACCCCCCACGAGCAGTACTTC. This sequence encodes CASSLQGTPHEQYF.